The T cell receptor (beta chain) described here comes from a study of cytomegalovirus exposure and HLA in healthy donors. This clone appeared a single time. Amplification used 60 Vbeta primers and 13 Jbeta primers. Some clones are missing from TCRdb's copy, which holds only in-frame ones; the method was immunoSEQ multiplex PCR. The profile shows around 140,000 clones, about 70% of them singletons. Germline assignment: CDR1 SEHNR and CDR2 FQNEAQ (reference sequence). CDR3 length: 15 residues. Germline trimming cut 4 bases from V and 5 bases from J; bases unmatched to any gene: 7. The sample consisted of PBMCs. The TCR was taken from a male donor in good health and CMV-seronegative. The chain couples TRBV7-9 to TRBJ2-3; 9 nucleotides align to TRBD1. The CDR3, as DNA: TGTGCCAGCAGCTCCCACAGGGGGCGTGGAGATACGCAGTATTTT. Encoded protein: CASSSHRGRGDTQYF.